A single TCR beta chain is shown here with its context. Its specificity is unknown. This record comes from a study of shared clonotypes between healthy human individuals. Clones were read by immunoSEQ multiplex PCR, and TCRdb kept only the in-frame ones, dropping some. The table has roughly 400,000 clones, approximately 96% seen once; the top ten hold about 0.34%. All donors qualified as healthy HIV-negative adults and had experienced no recent acute infections or vaccinations. CD45RO+ cells went into CD8 memory alongside CCR7-negative CD45RA+ TemRA cells. The CDR3 runs 18 residues. Germline values: CDR1 LGHNA, CDR2 YNFKEQ. V lost 4 bases and J 0 bases, leaving 18 bases between the germline ends. Findings of the study overall: Inspection by rarefaction showed sorted-subset sequencing to be incomplete despite large depth.

The specimen was memory CD8+ T cells sorted from blood. Specified subset: CD45RO+ cells pooled with CCR7-negative TemRA cells. This clonotype originated in a man younger than 45 in good health. The chain employs TRBV4-2 and TRBJ2-2; possible D gene TRBD2, 5 bases. The CDR3 DNA sequence: TGTGCCAGCAGCCTTGAACGCGCCGGGAACCCGAACACCGGGGAGCTGTTTTTT. Amino acids: CASSLERAGNPNTGELFF.